This TCR beta chain was recovered during a study of blood T cells in healthy people across ages. Findings of the study overall: Possibly confounding the expanded clonotype changes was the fact that donor CMV status was unknown. Whereas aged donors had fewer naive CD4+ cells, long-lived donors had more of them and higher diversity. Across the age range, TCR beta diversity per million T cells fell in a roughly linear way. The diversity estimates, figures obtained from one million T cells, were considered underestimates.

Next came a second PCR, run for about 7 to 12 cycles, which used a sample-barcoded 5' primer along with a J-beta primer mix. A single record per CDR3 protein comes from TCRdb applying MiXCR to the 5' RACE reads. Altogether more than 1,000,000 distinct CDR3 sequences are present, approximately 26% being singletons, with the ten largest covering approximately 0.75%. Remarks on this clonotype: Its antigen is still unknown.

The CDR3 is 14 amino acids. Trimming removed 6 bases from V and 10 bases from J; junction bases left unmatched: 9. This sample was also put to use in a study of T cells of mothers and their children.

Sequences were obtained from blood. The clonotype originates from a girl aged 2 to 10 in good health. The chain combines TRBV12-3 or TRBV12-4 with TRBJ1-6; 7 bases agree with TRBD1. In DNA, the CDR3 is TGTGCCAGCAGCTTCGGACAGGAGGGCTCACCCCTCCACTTT. This sequence encodes CASSFGQEGSPLHF.